These 11 T cell receptor beta chains were sequenced from one sample in a study of post-analysis software for immune sequencing data. Incorporated into the TCR beta cDNA libraries were unique molecular identifiers, which served to reduce PCR and sequencing biases. TCRdb redid the calling of the PCR reads with MiXCR, one entry per CDR3 protein. This sample carries approximately 660,000 distinct CDR3 sequences, over 45% of them seen once, and the ten largest clones take around 11%. Overall study findings and caveats: In patients, TRBV5-6, TRBV5-1 and TRBV20-1 belonged to four or five TRBV segments found more frequently than in controls.

Their recognized antigens are unknown. The sequencing sample was made of blood. These TCRs come from a girl aged 2 to 10 with multiple sclerosis.

The chain combines TRBV5-1 with TRBJ2-5; D may be TRBD1 (6 bases). V dropped 4 bases and J dropped 4 bases, with 17 bases sitting between them. Germline V gene sequence: CDR1 SGHRS, CDR2 YFSETQ. This CDR3 is built from 15 residues. The CDR3 DNA reads TGCGCCAGCAGCCCCAGACTGCGAGGGGGAGAGACCCAGTACTTC. This gives the protein CASSPRLRGGETQYF. Looking up the rest from reference TRBV5-1 and TRBJ2-5 gives the full variable domain: KAGVTQTPRYLIKTRGQQVTLSCSPISGHRSVSWYQQTPGQGLQFLFEYFSETQRNKGNFPGRFSGRQFSNSRSEMNVSTLELGDSALYLCASSPRLRGGETQYFGPGTRLLVL.

The chain couples TRBV4-3 to TRBJ2-6; possibly TRBD1 or TRBD2 for D (5 bases each). Between the trimmed V and J ends, which lost 0 bases and 3 bases, there was a span of 9 bases. The CDR3 is made up of 16 amino acids. CDR1 and CDR2 from the germline V gene are LGHNA and YSLEER. CDR3 sequence: CASSQEWGYGANVLTF. Here the CDR3 DNA reads TGCGCCAGCAGCCAAGAATGGGGGTATGGGGCCAACGTCCTGACTTTC.

This chain joins TRBV15 and TRBJ1-2; weak D call: TRBD1 (5 bases). The CDR3 extends over 15 amino acids. CDR1 and CDR2 from the germline V gene are LNHNV and YYDKDF (reference sequence). Trimming took off 3 bases at V and 10 bases at J, with 21 bases between the two ends. The CDR3 protein is CATSSRPGGGRYYTF. In DNA, the CDR3 is TGTGCCACCAGCAGCCGTCCCGGCGGGGGTAGATACTACACCTTC.

This clonotype was recorded a few times. The chain is built from TRBV5-1 and TRBJ1-2; 9 positions agree with TRBD1. Germline V CDR1 and CDR2: SGHRS, YFSETQ. The CDR3 totals 18 residues. V shed 4 bases and J 0 bases; nucleotides not matched to a gene: 13. The chain's CDR3 is CASSEPGTGSQPNYGYTF. For the CDR3, the DNA is TGCGCCAGCAGCGAACCCGGGACAGGGAGCCAACCTAACTATGGCTACACCTTC.

This clonotype was observed a few times. V is TRBV10-3 and J is TRBJ2-5, with a tentative D call TRBD1 (5 bases). The CDR3 covers 13 residues. Germline CDR1 and CDR2: ENHRY and SYGVKD. The V end lost 2 bases, the J end lost 7 bases, and 11 bases lay between the germline ends. In DNA, the CDR3 is TGTGCCATCAGTGAGGGGCAGGGTGGGACCCAGTACTTC. Protein sequence: CAISEGQGGTQYF.

This clonotype was found a few times. The CDR3 nucleotides read TGTGCCAGCAGGGGGACAGGGGTGAGCTACGAGCAGTACTTC. Translation: CASRGTGVSYEQYF. This chain connects TRBV5-6 to TRBJ2-5, with 10 bases aligning to TRBD1. The J call may be faulty, since TRBJ2-7 better matches the DNA end. The CDR3 is made up of 14 amino acids. From germline, CDR1 is SGHDT and CDR2 YYEEEE.

The chain uses TRBV6-5 and TRBJ2-3; 8 bases fit TRBD1. The CDR3 contains 17 residues. The germline V gene has CDR1 MNHEY and CDR2 SVGAGI. V lost 0 bases, J lost 4 bases, and 9 bases stayed unmatched. CDR3 coding DNA: TGTGCCAGCAGTTACTCGCTCGGGCAGGGGGCGTCAGATACGCAGTATTTT. Protein product: CASSYSLGQGASDTQYF.

The gene calls are TRBV27 and TRBJ2-7; D remains unclear. The CDR3 length is 13 residues. Trimming removed 6 bases from V and 0 bases from J, with 9 bases in between. CDR1 and CDR2 (germline): MNHEY, SMNVEV (reference sequence). CDR3 amino acids: CASRLLSSYEQYF. CDR3 nucleotide sequence: TGTGCCAGCAGGCTATTGAGCTCCTACGAGCAGTACTTC.

The V call is TRBV4-1, the J call TRBJ2-7, with D uncertain. Germline V CDR1 and CDR2: MGHRA, YSYEKL. The CDR3 spans 11 residues. Trimming shortened V by 2 bases and J by 7 bases, and 6 bases separated the two germline ends. The CDR3 spells CASSQNREQYF. CDR3 coding DNA: TGCGCCAGCAGCCAAAATCGGGAGCAGTACTTC.

This chain connects TRBV4-2 to TRBJ2-5, with D perhaps matching TRBD1 (5 bases). V was shortened by 2 bases and J by 9 bases, with 16 bases between the two germline ends. This CDR3 has 14 amino acids. The germline V gene encodes CDR1 LGHNA and CDR2 YNFKEQ. CDR3 DNA sequence: TGTGCCAGCAGCCAACCTCCGCCAGGACACCCCCAGTACTTC. As protein: CASSQPPPGHPQYF.

CDR3 bases: TGTGCCAGCAGACCCCCAGGGGCCCCAGATACGCAGTATTTT. It yields the protein CASRPPGAPDTQYF. The chain has TRBV7-2 and TRBJ2-3; a possible D gene is TRBD1 (6 bases). CDR3 length: 14 residues. The V gene lost 6 bases and the J gene lost 4 bases, with 14 bases spanning the gap. Germline CDR1 is SGHTA and CDR2 is FQGNSA.